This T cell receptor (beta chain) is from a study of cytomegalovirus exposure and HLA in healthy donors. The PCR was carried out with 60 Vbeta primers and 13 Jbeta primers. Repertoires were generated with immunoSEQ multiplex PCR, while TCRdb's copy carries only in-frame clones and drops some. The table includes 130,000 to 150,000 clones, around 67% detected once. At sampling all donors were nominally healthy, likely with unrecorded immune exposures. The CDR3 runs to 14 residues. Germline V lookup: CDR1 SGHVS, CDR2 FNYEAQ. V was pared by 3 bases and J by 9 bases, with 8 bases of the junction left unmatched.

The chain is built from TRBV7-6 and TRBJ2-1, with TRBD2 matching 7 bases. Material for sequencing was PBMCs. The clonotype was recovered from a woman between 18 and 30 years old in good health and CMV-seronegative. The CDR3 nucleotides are TGTGCCAGCAGCTTTATGACTAGCTCTACTGAGCAGTTCTTC. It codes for CASSFMTSSTEQFF.